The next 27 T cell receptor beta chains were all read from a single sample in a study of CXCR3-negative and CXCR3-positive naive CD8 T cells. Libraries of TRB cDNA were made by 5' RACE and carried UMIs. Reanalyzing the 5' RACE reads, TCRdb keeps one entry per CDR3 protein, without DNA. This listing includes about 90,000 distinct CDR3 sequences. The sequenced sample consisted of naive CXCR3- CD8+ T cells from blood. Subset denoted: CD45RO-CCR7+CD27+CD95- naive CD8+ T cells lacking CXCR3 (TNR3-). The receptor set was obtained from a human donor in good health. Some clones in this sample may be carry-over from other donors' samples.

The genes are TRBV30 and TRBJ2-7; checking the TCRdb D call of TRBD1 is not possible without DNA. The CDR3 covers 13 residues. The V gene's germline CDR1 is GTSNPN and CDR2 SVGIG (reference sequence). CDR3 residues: CAWSVRERDEQYF.

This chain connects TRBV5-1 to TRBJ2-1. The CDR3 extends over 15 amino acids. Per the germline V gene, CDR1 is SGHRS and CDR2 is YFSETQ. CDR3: CASSSDSQIRNEQFF.

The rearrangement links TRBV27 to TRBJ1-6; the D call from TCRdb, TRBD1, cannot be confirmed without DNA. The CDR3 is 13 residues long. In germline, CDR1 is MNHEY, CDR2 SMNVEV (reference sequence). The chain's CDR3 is CASTNRGYSPLHF.

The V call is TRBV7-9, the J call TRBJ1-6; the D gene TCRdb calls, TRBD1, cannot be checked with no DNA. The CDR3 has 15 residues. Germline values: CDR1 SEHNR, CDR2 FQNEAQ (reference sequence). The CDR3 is CASRKTGGYNSPLHF.

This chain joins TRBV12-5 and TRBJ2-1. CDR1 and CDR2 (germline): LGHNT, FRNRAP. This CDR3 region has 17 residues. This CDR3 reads CASGLFSSGSSYNEQFF. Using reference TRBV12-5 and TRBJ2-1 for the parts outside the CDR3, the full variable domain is DARVTQTPRHKVTEMGQEVTMRCQPILGHNTVFWYRQTMMQGLELLAYFRNRAPLDDSGMPKDRFSAEMPDATLATLKIQPSEPRDSAVYFCASGLFSSGSSYNEQFFGPGTRLTVL.

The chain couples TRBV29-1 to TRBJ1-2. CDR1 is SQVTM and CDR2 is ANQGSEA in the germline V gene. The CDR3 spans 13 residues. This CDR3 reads CSVEGIGLDGYTF.

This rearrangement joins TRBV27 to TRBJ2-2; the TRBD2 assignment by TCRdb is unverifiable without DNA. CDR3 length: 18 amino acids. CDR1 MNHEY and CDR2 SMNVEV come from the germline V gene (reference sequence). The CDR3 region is CASSFGASGGPGTGELFF.

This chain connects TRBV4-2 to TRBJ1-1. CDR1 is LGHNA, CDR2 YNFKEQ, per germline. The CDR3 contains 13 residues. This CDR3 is CASSQASFIGAFF.

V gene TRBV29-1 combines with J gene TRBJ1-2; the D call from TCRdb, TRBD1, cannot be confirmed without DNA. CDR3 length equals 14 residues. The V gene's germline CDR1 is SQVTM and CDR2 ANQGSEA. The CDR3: CSVESDRGSYGYTF. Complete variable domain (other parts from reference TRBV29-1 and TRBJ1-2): SAVISQKPSRDICQRGTSLTIQCQVDSQVTMMFWYRQQPGQSLTLIATANQGSEATYESGFVIDKFPISRPNLTFSTLTVSNMSPEDSSIYLCSVESDRGSYGYTFGSGTRLTVV.

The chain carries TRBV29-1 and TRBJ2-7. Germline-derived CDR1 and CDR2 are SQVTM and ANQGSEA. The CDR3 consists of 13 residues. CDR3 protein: CSVRKSSNYEQYF.

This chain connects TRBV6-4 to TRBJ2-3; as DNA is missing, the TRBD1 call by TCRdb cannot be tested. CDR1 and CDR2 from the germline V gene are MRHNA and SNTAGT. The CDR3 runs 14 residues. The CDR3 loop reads CASSDSRGADTQYF.

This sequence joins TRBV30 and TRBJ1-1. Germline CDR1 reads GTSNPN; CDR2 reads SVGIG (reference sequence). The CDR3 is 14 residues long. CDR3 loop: CAWSVPGGYTEAFF. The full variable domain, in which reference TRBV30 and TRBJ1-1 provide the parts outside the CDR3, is SQTIHQWPATLVQPVGSPLSLECTVEGTSNPNLYWYRQAAGRGLQLLFYSVGIGQISSEVPQNLSASRPQDRQFILSSKKLLLSDSGFYLCAWSVPGGYTEAFFGQGTRLTVV.

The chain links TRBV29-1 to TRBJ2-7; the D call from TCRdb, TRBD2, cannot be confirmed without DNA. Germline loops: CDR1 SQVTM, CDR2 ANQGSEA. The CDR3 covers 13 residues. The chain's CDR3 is CSVLLPAGGRQYF.

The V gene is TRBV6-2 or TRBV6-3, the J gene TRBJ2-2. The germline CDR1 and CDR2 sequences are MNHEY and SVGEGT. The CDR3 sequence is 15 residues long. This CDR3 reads CASSYSIEDSGELFF.

CDR3 residues: CSVEHGQGAYTNTEAFF. The rearrangement joins TRBV29-1 to TRBJ1-1; checking the TCRdb D call of TRBD1 is not possible without DNA. This CDR3 has 17 residues. From germline, CDR1 is SQVTM and CDR2 ANQGSEA.

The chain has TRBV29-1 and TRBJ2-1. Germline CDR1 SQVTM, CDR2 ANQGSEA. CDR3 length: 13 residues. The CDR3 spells CSVEEGTDNEQFF.

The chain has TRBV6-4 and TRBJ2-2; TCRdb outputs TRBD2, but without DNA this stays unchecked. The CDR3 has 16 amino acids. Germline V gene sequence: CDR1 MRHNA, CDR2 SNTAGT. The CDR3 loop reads CASSDISGSVTGELFF.

The CDR3 region is CSARGVERRNSYEQYF. This chain joins TRBV20-1 and TRBJ2-7; the D call of TRBD2 rests on TCRdb alone, since no DNA is present to check it. Germline CDR1 and CDR2: DFQATT and SNEGSKA (reference sequence). The CDR3 is made up of 16 amino acids.

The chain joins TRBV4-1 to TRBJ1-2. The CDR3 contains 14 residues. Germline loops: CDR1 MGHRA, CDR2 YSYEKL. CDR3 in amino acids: CASSQVSGHYGYTF.

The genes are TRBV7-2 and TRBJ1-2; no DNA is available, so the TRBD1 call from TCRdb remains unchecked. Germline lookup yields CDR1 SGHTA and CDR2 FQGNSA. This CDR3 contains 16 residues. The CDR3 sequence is CASSLVARGGTYGYTF. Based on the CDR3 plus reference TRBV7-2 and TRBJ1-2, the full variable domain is GAGVSQSPSNKVTEKGKDVELRCDPISGHTALYWYRQSLGQGLEFLIYFQGNSAPDKSGLPSDRFSAERTGGSVSTLTIQRTQQEDSAVYLCASSLVARGGTYGYTFGSGTRLTVV.

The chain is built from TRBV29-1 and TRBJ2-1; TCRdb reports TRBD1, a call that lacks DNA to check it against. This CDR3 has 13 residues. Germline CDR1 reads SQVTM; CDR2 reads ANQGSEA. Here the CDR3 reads CSVPRNRDDEQFF.

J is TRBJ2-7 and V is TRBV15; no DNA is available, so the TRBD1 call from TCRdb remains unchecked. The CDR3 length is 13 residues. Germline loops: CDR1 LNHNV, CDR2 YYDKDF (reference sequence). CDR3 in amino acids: CATSWETAYEQYF. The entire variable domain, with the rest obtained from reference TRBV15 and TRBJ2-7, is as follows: DAMVIQNPRYQVTQFGKPVTLSCSQTLNHNVMYWYQQKSSQAPKLLFHYYDKDFNNEADTPDNFQSRRPNTSFCFLDIRSPGLGDTAMYLCATSWETAYEQYFGPGTRLTVT.

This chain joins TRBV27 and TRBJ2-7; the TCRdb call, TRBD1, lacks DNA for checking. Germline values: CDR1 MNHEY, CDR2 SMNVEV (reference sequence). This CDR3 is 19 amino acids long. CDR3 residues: CASSLNSPPPLRVPYEQYF.

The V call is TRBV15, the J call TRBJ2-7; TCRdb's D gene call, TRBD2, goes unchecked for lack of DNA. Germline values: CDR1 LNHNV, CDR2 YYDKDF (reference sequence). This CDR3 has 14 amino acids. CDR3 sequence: CATSRDPESGEQYF. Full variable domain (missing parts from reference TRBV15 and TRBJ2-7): DAMVIQNPRYQVTQFGKPVTLSCSQTLNHNVMYWYQQKSSQAPKLLFHYYDKDFNNEADTPDNFQSRRPNTSFCFLDIRSPGLGDTAMYLCATSRDPESGEQYFGPGTRLTVT.

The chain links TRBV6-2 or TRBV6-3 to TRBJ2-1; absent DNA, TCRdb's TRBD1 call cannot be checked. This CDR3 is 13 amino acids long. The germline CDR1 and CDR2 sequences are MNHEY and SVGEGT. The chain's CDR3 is CASRDRAYNEQFF.

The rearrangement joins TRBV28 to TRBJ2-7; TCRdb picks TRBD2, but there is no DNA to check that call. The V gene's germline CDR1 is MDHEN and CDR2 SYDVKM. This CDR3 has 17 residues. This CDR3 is CASSLVGIAGVAYEQYF.

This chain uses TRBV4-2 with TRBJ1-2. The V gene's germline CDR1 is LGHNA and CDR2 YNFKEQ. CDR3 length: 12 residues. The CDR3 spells CASSQGEYGYTF.